Below, 30 T cell receptor beta chains from the same sample are listed, as sequenced in a study of blood T cell repertoires in COVID-19. TCRdb's copy holds only in-frame clones and misses some; the assay was immunoSEQ multiplex PCR. The table lists about 360,000 clones, 87% of them singletons. The sample consisted of PBMCs or T cells enriched from blood (not recorded which). The receptors derive from a man aged 40-50 years in a cohort exposed to, infected with or recovered from COVID-19 (not recorded which).

V and J are TRBV5-1 and TRBJ2-7; tentatively, D is TRBD1 (6 bases). The CDR3 runs 15 residues. Germline CDR1 SGHRS, CDR2 YFSETQ. With 5 bases removed from V and 1 base from J, the gap between germline ends came to 16 bases. In DNA form, the CDR3 reads TGCGCCAGCAGAGCAACCGGGACACATTCCTACGAGCAGTACTTC. Its protein product is CASRATGTHSYEQYF.

The chain couples TRBV29-1 to TRBJ1-1, with 10 positions matching TRBD1. CDR1 is SQVTM, CDR2 ANQGSEA, per germline. J gave up 4 bases and V 6 bases, and 5 bases lay outside the gene matches. The CDR3 runs to 13 residues. Here the CDR3 reads CSVRGQGSTEAFF. In DNA, the CDR3 is TGCAGCGTCAGGGGACAGGGGAGCACTGAAGCTTTCTTT.

The chain joins TRBV3-1 (or the pseudogene TRBV3-2) to TRBJ1-5; 8 positions agree with TRBD1. The CDR3 is made up of 17 amino acids. The V gene's germline CDR1 is LGHDT and CDR2 YNNKEL (reference sequence). V lost 1 base and J lost 1; bases outside the gene matches: 6. The CDR3 nucleotides are TGTGCCAGCAGCCAAGGGCAGGGGGCGGGAAGCAATCAGCCCCAGCATTTT. Protein: CASSQGQGAGSNQPQHF.

This clone was counted only a few times. V and J are TRBV11-2 and TRBJ1-5; 7 nucleotides align to TRBD1. Germline V gives CDR1 SGHAT, CDR2 FQNNGV. The J segment lost 2 bases and the V segment lost 5 bases, leaving 6 bases of the junction unmatched. The CDR3 spans 15 residues. The CDR3 nucleotides are TGTGCCAGCAGCCCTCGAGGGACAGGCAATCAGCCCCAGCATTTT. Translating it yields CASSPRGTGNQPQHF. Full variable domain (rest looked up from reference TRBV11-2 and TRBJ1-5): EAGVAQSPRYKIIEKRQSVAFWCNPISGHATLYWYQQILGQGPKLLIQFQNNGVVDDSQLPKDRFSAERLKGVDSTLKIQPAKLEDSAVYLCASSPRGTGNQPQHFGDGTRLSIL.

This sequence joins TRBV19 and TRBJ2-7, with 12 bases identical to TRBD2. CDR1 is LNHDA and CDR2 is SQIVND in the germline V gene (reference sequence). This CDR3 region has 15 residues. With 6 bases clipped from V and 7 bases from J, the junction kept 10 bases outside the gene matches. CDR3 in DNA: TGTGCCAGTAGGCGTCTAGCGGGAGGGCCGGGGGAGCAGTACTTC. As protein: CASRRLAGGPGEQYF.

This sequence joins TRBV19 and TRBJ2-1, with D perhaps TRBD2 (6 bases). Germline V gene data show CDR1 as LNHDA and CDR2 as SQIVND (reference sequence). The CDR3 contains 16 residues. V shed 5 bases and J shed 4 bases, with 18 bases lying between them. CDR3 sequence reads: CASSSPGRPAYNEQFF. CDR3 DNA sequence: TGTGCCAGTAGTTCACCGGGGAGGCCCGCGTACAATGAGCAGTTCTTC.

This clone was counted only a few times. In the same sample, other DNA sequences code for this CDR3. The chain couples TRBV15 to TRBJ1-3; no definite D call. Germline V lookup: CDR1 LNHNV, CDR2 YYDKDF (reference sequence). The CDR3 spans 16 residues. The V and J ends lost 0 bases and 0 bases respectively, with 9 bases between them. CDR3 DNA: TGTGCCACCAGCAGAGATCTGAGGGACTCTGGAAACACCATATATTTT. Its translation is CATSRDLRDSGNTIYF.

V is TRBV6-6 and J is TRBJ2-7, with 8 bases that match TRBD2. Germline CDR1 reads MNHNY; CDR2 reads SVGAGI (reference sequence). The V gene end was trimmed by 5 bases and the J gene end by 2 bases; junction bases not matched to a gene: 5. CDR3 length: 14 amino acids. CDR3 sequence reads: CASSDSGETYEQYF. CDR3 DNA: TGTGCCAGCAGTGATAGCGGGGAGACCTACGAGCAGTACTTC.

The chain combines TRBV28 with TRBJ2-6, with TRBD1 identical over 8 bases. The CDR3 totals 18 residues. Germline loops: CDR1 MDHEN, CDR2 SYDVKM. V shed 2 bases and J 2 bases; nucleotides not matched to a gene: 8. CDR3 protein: CASSLVGGQGTGANVLTF. The CDR3 DNA is TGTGCCAGCAGTTTAGTCGGTGGACAGGGAACTGGGGCCAACGTCCTGACTTTC.

The CDR3 is CAWSRGTGENYGYTF. As DNA, the CDR3 is TGTGCCTGGAGTCGAGGGACAGGAGAAAACTATGGCTACACCTTC. The chain links TRBV30 to TRBJ1-2, with TRBD1 matching 8 bases. The CDR3 length is 15 residues. V lost 2 bases to trimming and J lost 2 bases; unmatched junction nucleotides: 7. CDR1 and CDR2 from the germline V gene are GTSNPN and SVGIG (reference sequence). Together with reference TRBV30 and TRBJ1-2, the CDR3 gives the full variable domain: SQTIHQWPATLVQPVGSPLSLECTVEGTSNPNLYWYRQAAGRGLQLLFYSVGIGQISSEVPQNLSASRPQDRQFILSSKKLLLSDSGFYLCAWSRGTGENYGYTFGSGTRLTVV.

This chain links TRBV5-1 with TRBJ2-1; a weak D match, TRBD2 (6 bases). Trimming took off 2 bases at V and 6 bases at J, with 9 bases between the two ends. The germline V gene has CDR1 SGHRS and CDR2 YFSETQ. This CDR3 has 13 residues. CDR3 in DNA: TGCGCCAGCAGCTTTGTAGCGGCCAATGAGCAGTTCTTC. Translating it yields CASSFVAANEQFF.

The chain links TRBV30 to TRBJ1-1; D remains unclear. The CDR3 extends over 13 amino acids. The germline V gene encodes CDR1 GTSNPN and CDR2 SVGIG (reference sequence). The germline V and J ends were trimmed by 1 base and 11 bases, with 17 bases remaining between them. CDR3 DNA: TGTGCCTGGAGTGCCCGGGGATTCTATGGGGCTTTCTTT. This sequence encodes CAWSARGFYGAFF.

The rearrangement links TRBV3-1 (or the pseudogene TRBV3-2) to TRBJ2-4; a weak D match, TRBD1 (5 bases). V was shortened by 1 base and J by 8 bases, with 21 bases between the two germline ends. The CDR3 loop spans 17 amino acids. Germline-derived CDR1 and CDR2 are LGHDT and YNNKEL (reference sequence). CDR3 region: CASSQGSLDTTFDIQYF. DNA of the CDR3: TGTGCCAGCAGCCAAGGAAGCTTGGACACCACCTTTGACATTCAGTACTTC.

DNA for the CDR3: TGTGCCATAACAACGGACAGGGGGAACACCATATATTTT. This encodes CAITTDRGNTIYF. The chain links TRBV10-3 to TRBJ1-3; 10 bases are a match to TRBD1. V trimming: 9 bases; J trimming: 7 bases; junction bases outside the gene matches: 6. The CDR3 runs 13 residues. From germline, CDR1 is ENHRY and CDR2 SYGVKD.

This clone was seen a handful of times. V gene TRBV11-3 combines with J gene TRBJ2-1, with 7 bases aligning to TRBD2. Germline CDR1 is SGHNT and CDR2 is YENEEA. The CDR3 totals 16 residues. V lost 1 base, J lost 4 bases, and 7 bases stayed unmatched. The CDR3 coding sequence is TGTGCCAGCAGCTTAGGGGGCGGGGACTATTACAATGAGCAGTTCTTC. Protein product: CASSLGGGDYYNEQFF.

This chain connects TRBV7-2 to TRBJ2-3, with TRBD2 as a possible D gene (6 bases). Germline V CDR1 and CDR2: SGHTA, FQGNSA. The CDR3 has 16 residues. V lost 1 base and J 3 bases, leaving 14 bases between the germline ends. CDR3 in DNA: TGTGCCAGCAGCTTAGGGGGTGCGGGAACAACAGATACGCAGTATTTT. Translated, it gives CASSLGGAGTTDTQYF.

A single count supports this clone. The gene calls are TRBV7-9 and TRBJ2-7, with D perhaps matching TRBD2 (5 bases). V was trimmed by 6 bases and J by 1 base, leaving 16 bases between them. The CDR3 is 15 residues long. In germline, CDR1 is SEHNR, CDR2 FQNEAQ (reference sequence). CDR3 coding DNA: TGTGCCAGCAGAGAGGAGAGGGTTGGTTCCTACGAGCAGTACTTC. This encodes CASREERVGSYEQYF.

This clone was picked up a small number of times. The J gene is TRBJ2-7, the V gene TRBV10-1; TRBD2 is a possible D gene (5 bases). Trimming removed 6 bases from V and 6 bases from J, with 12 bases in between. The CDR3 totals 12 residues. Germline loops: CDR1 WNHNN, CDR2 SYGVQD (reference sequence). Here the CDR3 DNA reads TGCGCCAGCAGCGGTTCCGGGGTCGAGCAGTACTTC. Protein: CASSGSGVEQYF.

This clone was detected only once. J is TRBJ2-7 and V is TRBV18, with D possibly matching TRBD1 (6 bases). Germline-derived CDR1 and CDR2 are KGHSH and LQKENI. The CDR3 sequence is 14 residues long. Trimming cost V 3 bases and J 5 bases, with 14 bases left between them. This CDR3 reads CASSPLQGWNEQYF. The CDR3 nucleotides are TGTGCCAGCTCACCTCTACAGGGTTGGAACGAGCAGTACTTC.

CDR3 bases: TGTGCCAGCAGCCAGAACCAGGTTAGGCGCACAGATACGCAGTATTTT. It is translated as CASSQNQVRRTDTQYF. This sequence joins TRBV5-6 and TRBJ2-3; the D is unclear. The V and J ends lost 4 bases and 1 base respectively, with 16 bases between them. Germline V gives CDR1 SGHDT, CDR2 YYEEEE. CDR3 size: 16 residues. Together with reference TRBV5-6 and TRBJ2-3, the CDR3 gives the full variable domain: DAGVTQSPTHLIKTRGQQVTLRCSPKSGHDTVSWYQQALGQGPQFIFQYYEEEERQRGNFPDRFSGHQFPNYSSELNVNALLLGDSALYLCASSQNQVRRTDTQYFGPGTRLTVL.

This clone showed up just once. The CDR3 region has the DNA TGTGCCAGCAGCCCCCTAGCGACCACAGATACGCAGTATTTT. This gives the protein CASSPLATTDTQYF. The chain employs TRBV7-9 and TRBJ2-3, with D possibly TRBD2 on 6 matching bases. The CDR3 has 14 residues. Germline V gene sequence: CDR1 SEHNR, CDR2 FQNEAQ (reference sequence). The V end lost 5 bases, the J end lost 2 bases, and 11 bases lay between the germline ends. Based on the CDR3 plus reference TRBV7-9 and TRBJ2-3, the full variable domain is DTGVSQNPRHKITKRGQNVTFRCDPISEHNRLYWYRQTLGQGPEFLTYFQNEAQLEKSRLLSDRFSAERPKGSFSTLEIQRTEQGDSAMYLCASSPLATTDTQYFGPGTRLTVL.

This chain connects TRBV12-3 or TRBV12-4 to TRBJ1-2; D ambiguous. This CDR3 contains 13 residues. The V end lost 2 bases, the J end lost 5 bases, and 9 bases lay between the germline ends. The CDR3, as DNA: TGTGCCAGCAGTTTAATACAAGATTATGGCTACACCTTC. Residues: CASSLIQDYGYTF.

The chain has TRBV18 and TRBJ2-1, with TRBD2 matching 9 bases. CDR1 KGHSH and CDR2 LQKENI come from the germline V gene. J lost 7 bases, V lost 2 bases, and 3 bases had no gene match. This CDR3 has 14 residues. CDR3 DNA: TGTGCCAGCTCACCAGTAGCGGGAGTGAATGAGCAGTTCTTC. It encodes CASSPVAGVNEQFF.

About this clone: The junction departs from germline at one end; a sequencing error may be responsible. This chain connects TRBV7-9 to TRBJ2-1; tentative D call: TRBD2 (6 bases). The CDR3 runs 14 residues. Germline loops: CDR1 SEHNR, CDR2 FQNEAQ (reference sequence). CDR3: CASSLAPLDNEQFF. The CDR3 DNA is TGTGCCAGCAGCCTAGCGCCCCTAGACAATGAGCAGTTCTTC.

This rearrangement joins TRBV5-7 to TRBJ2-2; tentatively, D is TRBD1 (6 bases). TRBV5-7 is an open reading frame whose function is uncertain. CDR3 size: 14 residues. V was cut by 1 base and J by 3 bases, with 7 bases left in between. The CDR3 sequence is CASSLKGDTGELFF. Here the CDR3 DNA reads TGTGCCAGCAGCTTGAAGGGGGACACCGGGGAGCTGTTTTTT.

The DNA of the CDR3 is TGTGCCAGCAGCCCCGCAGGGTACGGAAACACCATATATTTT. Amino acids: CASSPAGYGNTIYF. This chain links TRBV3-1 (or the pseudogene TRBV3-2) with TRBJ1-3, with D perhaps matching TRBD1 (5 bases). Germline V gene sequence: CDR1 LGHDT, CDR2 YNNKEL (reference sequence). The V end lost 4 bases, the J end lost 4 bases, and 11 bases lay between the germline ends. The CDR3 runs to 14 residues.

This chain joins TRBV6-5 and TRBJ2-1; perhaps TRBD2 as D (5 bases). Germline CDR1 and CDR2: MNHEY and SVGAGI. The CDR3 totals 13 residues. V lost 9 bases, J lost 1 base, and 10 bases lay in between. Here the CDR3 DNA reads TGTGCCAGTTCCGAGGGATCCTACAATGAGCAGTTCTTC. It codes for CASSEGSYNEQFF.

The chain has TRBV6-5 and TRBJ1-6, with no clear D. The CDR3 length is 12 residues. V was clipped by 8 bases and J by 8 bases, with 10 bases between them. Germline V CDR1 and CDR2: MNHEY, SVGAGI. CDR3 DNA sequence: TGTGCCAGCCTCCAGAAAGATTCACCCCTCCACTTT. This codes for CASLQKDSPLHF.

This clone appeared once. The rearrangement uses TRBV6-2 or TRBV6-3 and TRBJ1-3; the match to TRBD1 covers 7 bases. CDR1 and CDR2 from the germline V gene are MNHEY and SVGEGT. The CDR3 spans 15 residues. V trimming: 6 bases; J trimming: 1 base; junction bases outside the gene matches: 6. The CDR3 reads CASSPTGASGNTIYF. CDR3 DNA: TGTGCCAGCAGCCCCACAGGGGCGTCTGGAAACACCATATATTTT.

CDR3 sequence: CASSFPGSSYNEQFF. CDR3 coding DNA: TGTGCCAGCAGCTTTCCGGGAAGCTCCTACAATGAGCAGTTCTTC. The chain has TRBV7-9 and TRBJ2-1; TRBD2 is a possible D gene (5 bases). This CDR3 spans 15 amino acids. The V gene's germline CDR1 is SEHNR and CDR2 FQNEAQ (reference sequence). Trimming stripped 3 bases from V and 0 bases from J, with 9 bases between. Using reference TRBV7-9 and TRBJ2-1 for the parts outside the CDR3, the full variable domain is DTGVSQNPRHKITKRGQNVTFRCDPISEHNRLYWYRQTLGQGPEFLTYFQNEAQLEKSRLLSDRFSAERPKGSFSTLEIQRTEQGDSAMYLCASSFPGSSYNEQFFGPGTRLTVL.